This paragraph covers one TCR beta chain sequence. Some clones are missing from TCRdb's copy, which holds only in-frame ones; the method was immunoSEQ multiplex PCR. The sample has tens of thousands of clones; 74% are singletons. The data stem from a study of blood T cell repertoires in COVID-19. For the study at large: Acute and convalescent COVID-19 samples came from the United States, Italy and Spain.

Trimming removed 5 bases from V and 7 bases from J; junction bases left unmatched: 9. Germline V gene lookup returns CDR1 SGHTA and CDR2 FQGNSA. The CDR3 has 15 residues. The rearrangement links TRBV7-2 to TRBJ2-7; 12 bases align to TRBD2. This receptor was taken from a human donor with acute or convalescent COVID-19. The donor label of this sample is uncertain. The sample taken for sequencing was peripheral blood. This chain's CDR3 is CASSPQLAGGGEQYF. DNA for the CDR3: TGTGCCAGCAGCCCTCAACTAGCGGGAGGAGGTGAGCAGTACTTC.